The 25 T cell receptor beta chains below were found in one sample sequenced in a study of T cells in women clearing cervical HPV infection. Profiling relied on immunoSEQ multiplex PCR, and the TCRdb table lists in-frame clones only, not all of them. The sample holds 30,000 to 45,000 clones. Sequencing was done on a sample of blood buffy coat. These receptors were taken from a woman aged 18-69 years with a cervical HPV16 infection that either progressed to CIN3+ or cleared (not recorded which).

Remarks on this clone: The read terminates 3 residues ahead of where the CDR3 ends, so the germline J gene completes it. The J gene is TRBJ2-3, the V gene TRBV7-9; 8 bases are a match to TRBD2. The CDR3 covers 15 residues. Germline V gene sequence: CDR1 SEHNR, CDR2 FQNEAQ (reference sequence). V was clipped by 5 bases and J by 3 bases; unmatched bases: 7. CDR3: CASSLPGGRTDTQYF. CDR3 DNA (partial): TGTGCCAGCAGCCTACCGGGGGGGCGGACAGATACG.

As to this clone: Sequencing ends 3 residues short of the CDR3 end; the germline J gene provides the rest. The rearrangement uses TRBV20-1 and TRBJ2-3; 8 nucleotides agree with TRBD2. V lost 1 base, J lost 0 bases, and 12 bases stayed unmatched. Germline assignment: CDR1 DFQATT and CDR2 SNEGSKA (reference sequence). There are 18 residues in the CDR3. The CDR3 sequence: CSARGAGGAIPSTDTQYF. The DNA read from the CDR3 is TGCAGTGCTAGAGGTGCGGGGGGCGCGATCCCCAGCACAGATACG.

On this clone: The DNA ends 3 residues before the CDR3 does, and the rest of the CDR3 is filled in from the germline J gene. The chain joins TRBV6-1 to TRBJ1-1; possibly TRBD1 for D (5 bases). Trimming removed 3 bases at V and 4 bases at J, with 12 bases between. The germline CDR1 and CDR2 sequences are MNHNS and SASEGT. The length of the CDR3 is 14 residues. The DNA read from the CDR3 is TGTGCCAGCAGTGACCCAGGGTCCCCCACTGAA. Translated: CASSDPGSPTE. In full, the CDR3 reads CASSDPGSPTEAFF.

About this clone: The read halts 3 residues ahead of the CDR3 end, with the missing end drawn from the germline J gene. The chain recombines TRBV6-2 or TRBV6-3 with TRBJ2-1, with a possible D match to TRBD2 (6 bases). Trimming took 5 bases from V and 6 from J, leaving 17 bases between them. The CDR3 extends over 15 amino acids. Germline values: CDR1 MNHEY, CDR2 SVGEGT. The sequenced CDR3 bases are TGTGCCAGCAGTCGGGCGGGATCGGGCTTCAATGAG. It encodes CASSRAGSGFNE. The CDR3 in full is CASSRAGSGFNEQFF.

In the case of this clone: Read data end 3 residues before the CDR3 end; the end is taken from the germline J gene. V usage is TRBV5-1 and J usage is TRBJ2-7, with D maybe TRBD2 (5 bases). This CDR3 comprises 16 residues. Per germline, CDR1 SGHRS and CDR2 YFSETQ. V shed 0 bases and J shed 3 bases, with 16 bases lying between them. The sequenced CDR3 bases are TGCGCCAGCAGCTTGGCATATCCGACTACCTACTACGAG. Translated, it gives CASSLAYPTTYYE. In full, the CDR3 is CASSLAYPTTYYEQYF.

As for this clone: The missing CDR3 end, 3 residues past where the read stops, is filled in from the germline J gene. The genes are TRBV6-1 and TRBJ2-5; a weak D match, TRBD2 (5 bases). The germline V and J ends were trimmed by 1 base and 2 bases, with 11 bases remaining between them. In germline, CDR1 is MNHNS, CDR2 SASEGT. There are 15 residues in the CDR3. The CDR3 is CASSEVLGEQETQYF. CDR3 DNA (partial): TGTGCCAGCAGTGAAGTACTAGGCGAACAAGAGACC.

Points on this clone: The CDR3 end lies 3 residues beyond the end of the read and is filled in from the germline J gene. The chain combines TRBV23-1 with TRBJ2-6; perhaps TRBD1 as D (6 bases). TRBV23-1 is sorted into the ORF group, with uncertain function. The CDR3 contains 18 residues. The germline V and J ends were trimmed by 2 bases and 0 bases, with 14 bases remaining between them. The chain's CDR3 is CASSQGQFFRSGANVLTF. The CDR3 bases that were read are TGCGCCAGCAGTCAAGGACAGTTTTTCCGCTCTGGGGCCAACGTC.

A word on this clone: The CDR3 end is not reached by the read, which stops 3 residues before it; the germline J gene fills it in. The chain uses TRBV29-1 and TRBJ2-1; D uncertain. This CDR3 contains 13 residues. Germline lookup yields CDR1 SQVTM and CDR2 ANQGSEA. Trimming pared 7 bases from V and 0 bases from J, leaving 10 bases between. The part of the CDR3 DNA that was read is TGCAGCGCCTTACAGAACTCCTACAATGAG. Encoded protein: CSALQNSYNE. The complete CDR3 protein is CSALQNSYNEQFF.

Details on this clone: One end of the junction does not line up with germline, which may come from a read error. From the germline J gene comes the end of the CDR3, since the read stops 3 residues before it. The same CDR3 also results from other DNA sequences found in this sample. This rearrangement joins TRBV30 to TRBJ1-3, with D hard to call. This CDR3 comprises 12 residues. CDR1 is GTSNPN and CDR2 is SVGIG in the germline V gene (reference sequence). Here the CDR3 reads CAWQDSGNTIYF. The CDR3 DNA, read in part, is TGTGCCTGGCAGGACTCTGGAAACACG.

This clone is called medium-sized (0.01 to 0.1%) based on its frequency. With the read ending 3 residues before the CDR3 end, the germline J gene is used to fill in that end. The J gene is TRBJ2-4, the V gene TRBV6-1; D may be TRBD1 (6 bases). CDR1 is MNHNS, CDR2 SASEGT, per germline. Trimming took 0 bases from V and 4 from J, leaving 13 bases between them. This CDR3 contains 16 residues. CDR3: CASSEAGGRGKNIQYF. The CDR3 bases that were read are TGTGCCAGCAGTGAAGCAGGCGGCAGGGGAAAAAACATT.

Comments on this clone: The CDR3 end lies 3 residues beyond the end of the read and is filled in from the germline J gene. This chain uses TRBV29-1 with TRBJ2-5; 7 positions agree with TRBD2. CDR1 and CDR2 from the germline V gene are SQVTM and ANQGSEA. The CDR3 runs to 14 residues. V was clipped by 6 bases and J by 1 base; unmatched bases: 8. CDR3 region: CSVAGTTLQETQYF. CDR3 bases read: TGCAGCGTCGCGGGGACTACACTCCAAGAGACC.

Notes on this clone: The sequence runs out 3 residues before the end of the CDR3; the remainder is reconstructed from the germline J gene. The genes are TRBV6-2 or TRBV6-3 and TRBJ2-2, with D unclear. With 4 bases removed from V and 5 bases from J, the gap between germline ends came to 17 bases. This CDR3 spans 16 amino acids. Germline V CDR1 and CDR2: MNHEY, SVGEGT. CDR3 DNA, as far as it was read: TGTGCCAGCAGTTGGTCTAGGATTGAGAGGACCGGGGAG. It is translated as CASSWSRIERTGE. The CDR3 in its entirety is CASSWSRIERTGELFF.

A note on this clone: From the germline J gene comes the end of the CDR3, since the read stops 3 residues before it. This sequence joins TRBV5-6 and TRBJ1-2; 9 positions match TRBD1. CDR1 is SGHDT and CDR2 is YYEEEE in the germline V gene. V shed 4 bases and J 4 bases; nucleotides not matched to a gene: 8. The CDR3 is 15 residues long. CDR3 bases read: TGTGCCAGCAGCCGACCAACAGGGGGCGTCTATGGC. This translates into CASSRPTGGVYG. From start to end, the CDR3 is CASSRPTGGVYGYTF.

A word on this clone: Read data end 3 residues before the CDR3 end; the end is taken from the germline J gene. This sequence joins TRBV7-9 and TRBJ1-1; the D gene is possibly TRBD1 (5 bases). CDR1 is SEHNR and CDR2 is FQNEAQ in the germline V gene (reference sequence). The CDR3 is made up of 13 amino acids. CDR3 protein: CASNKQVADTAFF. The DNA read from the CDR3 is TGTGCCAGCAACAAACAGGTGGCAGATACG.

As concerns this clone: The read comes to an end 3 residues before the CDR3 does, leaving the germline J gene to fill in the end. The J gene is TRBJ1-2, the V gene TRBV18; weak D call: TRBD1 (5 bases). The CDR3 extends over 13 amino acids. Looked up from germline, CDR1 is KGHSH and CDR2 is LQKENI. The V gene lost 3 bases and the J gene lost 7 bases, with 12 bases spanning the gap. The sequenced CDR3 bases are TGTGCCAGCTCACCGTCTGACAGTTTTGGC. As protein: CASSPSDSFG. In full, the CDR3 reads CASSPSDSFGYTF.

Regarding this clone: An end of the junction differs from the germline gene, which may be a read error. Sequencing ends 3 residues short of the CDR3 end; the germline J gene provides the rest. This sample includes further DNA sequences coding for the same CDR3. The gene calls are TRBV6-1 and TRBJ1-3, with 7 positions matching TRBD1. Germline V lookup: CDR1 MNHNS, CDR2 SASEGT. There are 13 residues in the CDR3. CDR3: CASSGQGGNTIYF. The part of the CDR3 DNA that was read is TGTGCCAGCAGTGGACAGGGAGGGAACACG.

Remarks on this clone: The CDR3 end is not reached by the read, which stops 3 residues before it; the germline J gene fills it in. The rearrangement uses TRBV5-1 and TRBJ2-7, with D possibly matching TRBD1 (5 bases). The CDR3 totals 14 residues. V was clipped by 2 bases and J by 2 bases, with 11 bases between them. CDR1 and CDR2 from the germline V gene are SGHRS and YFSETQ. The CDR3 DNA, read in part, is TGCGCCAGCAGCTTACAGGCTTTCACCTACGAG. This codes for CASSLQAFTYE. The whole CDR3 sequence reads CASSLQAFTYEQYF. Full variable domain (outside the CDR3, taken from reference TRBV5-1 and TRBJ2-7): KAGVTQTPRYLIKTRGQQVTLSCSPISGHRSVSWYQQTPGQGLQFLFEYFSETQRNKGNFPGRFSGRQFSNSRSEMNVSTLELGDSALYLCASSLQAFTYEQYFGPGTRLTVT.

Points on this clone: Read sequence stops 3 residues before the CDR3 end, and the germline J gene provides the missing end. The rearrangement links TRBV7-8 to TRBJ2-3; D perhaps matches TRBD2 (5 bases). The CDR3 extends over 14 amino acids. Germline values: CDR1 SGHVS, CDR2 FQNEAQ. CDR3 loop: CASTLVGVQETQYF. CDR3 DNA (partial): TGTGCCAGCACCTTGGTCGGGGTCCAAGAGACG.

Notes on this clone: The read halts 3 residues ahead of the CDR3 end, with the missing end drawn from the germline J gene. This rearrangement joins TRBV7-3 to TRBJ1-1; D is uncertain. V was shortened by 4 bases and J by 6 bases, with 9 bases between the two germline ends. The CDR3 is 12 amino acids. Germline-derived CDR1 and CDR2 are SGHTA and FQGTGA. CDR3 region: CASSSLRAEAFF. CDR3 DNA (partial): TGTGCCAGCAGCTCCCTCCGGGCTGAA. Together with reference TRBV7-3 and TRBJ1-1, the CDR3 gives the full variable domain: GAGVSQTPSNKVTEKGKYVELRCDPISGHTALYWYRQSLGQGPEFLIYFQGTGAADDSGLPNDRFFAVRPEGSVSTLKIQRTERGDSAVYLCASSSLRAEAFFGQGTRLTVV.

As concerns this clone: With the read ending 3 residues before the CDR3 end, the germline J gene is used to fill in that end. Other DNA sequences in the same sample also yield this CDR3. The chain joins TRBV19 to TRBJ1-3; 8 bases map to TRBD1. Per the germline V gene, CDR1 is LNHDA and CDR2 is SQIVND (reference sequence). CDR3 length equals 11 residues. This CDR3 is CASYIQGAIYF. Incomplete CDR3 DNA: TGTGCCAGCTACATACAGGGGGCC.

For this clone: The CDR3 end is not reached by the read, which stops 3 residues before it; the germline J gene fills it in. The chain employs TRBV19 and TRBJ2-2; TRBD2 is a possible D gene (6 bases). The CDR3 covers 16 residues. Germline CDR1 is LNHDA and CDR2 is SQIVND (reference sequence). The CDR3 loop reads CASTLGGASGANVLFF. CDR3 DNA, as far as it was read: TGTGCCAGTACCTTGGGAGGAGCCTCTGGGGCCAACGTG. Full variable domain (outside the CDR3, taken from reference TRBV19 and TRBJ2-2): DGGITQSPKYLFRKEGQNVTLSCEQNLNHDAMYWYRQDPGQGLRLIYYSQIVNDFQKGDIAEGYSVSREKKESFPLTVTSAQKNPTAFYLCASTLGGASGANVLFFGEGSRLTVL.

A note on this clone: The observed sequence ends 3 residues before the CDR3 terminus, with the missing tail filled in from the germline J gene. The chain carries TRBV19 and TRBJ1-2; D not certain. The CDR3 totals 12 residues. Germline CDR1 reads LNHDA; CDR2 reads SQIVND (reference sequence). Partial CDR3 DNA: TGTGCCAGTAGTGGAGCGGGGTTCGAC. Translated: CASSGAGFD. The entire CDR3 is CASSGAGFDYTF.

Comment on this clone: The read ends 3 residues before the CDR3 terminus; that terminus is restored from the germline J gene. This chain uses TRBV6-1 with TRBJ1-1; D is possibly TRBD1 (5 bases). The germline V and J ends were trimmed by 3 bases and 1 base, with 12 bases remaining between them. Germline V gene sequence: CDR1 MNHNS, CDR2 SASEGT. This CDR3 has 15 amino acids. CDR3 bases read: TGTGCCAGCAGTGAGACAGTGTTATGGAACACTGAA. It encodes CASSETVLWNTE. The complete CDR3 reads CASSETVLWNTEAFF.

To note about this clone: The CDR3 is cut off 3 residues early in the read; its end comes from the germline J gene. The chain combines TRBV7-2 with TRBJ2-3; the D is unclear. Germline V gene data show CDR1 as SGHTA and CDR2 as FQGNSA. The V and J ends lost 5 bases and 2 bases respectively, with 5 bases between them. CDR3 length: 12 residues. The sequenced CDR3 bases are TGTGCCAGCAGCCCATTCACAGATACG. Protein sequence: CASSPFTDT. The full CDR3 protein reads CASSPFTDTQYF.

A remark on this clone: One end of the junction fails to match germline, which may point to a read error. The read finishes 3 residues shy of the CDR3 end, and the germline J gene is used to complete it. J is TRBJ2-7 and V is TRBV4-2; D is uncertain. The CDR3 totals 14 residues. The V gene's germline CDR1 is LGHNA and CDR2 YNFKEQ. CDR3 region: CASSQDGTTYEQYF. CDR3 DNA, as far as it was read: TGCGCCAGCAGCCAAGATGGCACGACCTACGAG.